This is a list of T cell receptor beta chains from one sample in a study of shared clonotypes between healthy human individuals. The table came from immunoSEQ multiplex PCR; TCRdb's copy has only in-frame clones and leaves some out. The sample lists 1.5 million to 2.5 million clones, about 95% occurring once. Sequencing used naive CD8+ T cells sorted from blood. The source is a man aged 18 to 35 in good health. The CDR3 runs from the conserved cysteine through the conserved F or W. A D gene is named only where the DNA matches it firmly. Rows give clone size only sometimes, using once, few, many, or a class for an expanded clone.

v_gene: TRBV27
d_gene: TRBD1
j_gene: TRBJ1-1
abundance: .
CDR3aa: CASTTGPGGNTEAFF
CDR3nt: TGTGCCAGCACCACTGGGCCAGGGGGCAACACTGAAGCTTTCTTT

v_gene: TRBV19
d_gene: TRBD2
j_gene: TRBJ2-1
abundance: .
CDR3aa: CASSILSSGDEQFF
CDR3nt: TGTGCCAGTAGTATACTCTCTAGCGGGGACGAGCAGTTCTTC

v_gene: TRBV9
d_gene: .
j_gene: TRBJ2-2
abundance: once
CDR3aa: CASSVGSVNTGELFF
CDR3nt: TGTGCCAGCAGCGTGGGGTCAGTGAACACCGGGGAGCTGTTTTTT

v_gene: TRBV6-1
d_gene: TRBD1
j_gene: TRBJ1-2
abundance: .
CDR3aa: CASSELGDRDVDYGYTF
CDR3nt: TGTGCCAGCAGTGAACTCGGAGACAGGGACGTGGACTATGGCTACACCTTC

v_gene: TRBV7-9
d_gene: .
j_gene: TRBJ2-7
abundance: .
CDR3aa: CASSARDRGYEQYF
CDR3nt: TGTGCCAGCAGCGCTCGGGACCGAGGCTACGAGCAGTACTTC

v_gene: TRBV29-1
d_gene: TRBD2
j_gene: TRBJ2-7
abundance: .
CDR3aa: CSVVLAGGFYEQYF
CDR3nt: TGCAGCGTTGTTCTAGCGGGAGGGTTCTACGAGCAGTACTTC

v_gene: TRBV19
d_gene: .
j_gene: TRBJ2-7
abundance: .
CDR3aa: CASSAGLLSYEQYF
CDR3nt: TGTGCCAGTAGTGCGGGACTTCTCTCCTACGAGCAGTACTTC

v_gene: TRBV7-6
d_gene: .
j_gene: TRBJ2-7
abundance: .
CDR3aa: CASSLESSYEQYF
CDR3nt: TGTGCCAGCAGCTTAGAGAGTTCCTACGAGCAGTACTTC

v_gene: TRBV29-1
d_gene: .
j_gene: TRBJ2-7
abundance: .
CDR3aa: CSVEGQGGYEQYF
CDR3nt: TGCAGCGTTGAAGGGCAAGGGGGGTACGAGCAGTACTTC

v_gene: TRBV27
d_gene: .
j_gene: TRBJ2-5
abundance: .
CDR3aa: CASSYSSVETQYF
CDR3nt: TGTGCCAGCAGTTATTCTAGCGTTGAGACCCAGTACTTC

v_gene: TRBV19
d_gene: TRBD2
j_gene: TRBJ2-3
abundance: .
CDR3aa: CASSIAQGGTDTQYF
CDR3nt: TGTGCCAGTAGTATAGCCCAGGGAGGGACAGATACGCAGTATTTT

v_gene: TRBV10-3
d_gene: TRBD2
j_gene: TRBJ2-3
abundance: .
CDR3aa: CATIPLAGGPGTQYF
CDR3nt: TGTGCCACCATCCCACTAGCGGGGGGGCCGGGTACGCAGTATTTT

v_gene: TRBV11-2
d_gene: .
j_gene: TRBJ2-2
abundance: .
CDR3aa: CATQSGELFF
CDR3nt: TGTGCCACACAGTCCGGGGAGCTGTTTTTT

v_gene: TRBV4-2
d_gene: .
j_gene: TRBJ2-7
abundance: .
CDR3aa: CASSQDGYEQYF
CDR3nt: TGTGCCAGCAGCCAAGATGGCTACGAGCAGTACTTC

v_gene: TRBV9
d_gene: .
j_gene: TRBJ1-1
abundance: .
CDR3aa: CASSVGTGSPEAFF
CDR3nt: TGTGCCAGCAGCGTAGGAACAGGGAGCCCTGAAGCTTTCTTT

v_gene: TRBV27
d_gene: TRBD2
j_gene: TRBJ2-1
abundance: once
CDR3aa: CASSLPRLAGDNEQFF
CDR3nt: TGTGCCAGCAGTTTACCCCGACTAGCGGGGGACAATGAGCAGTTCTTC

v_gene: TRBV7-9
d_gene: .
j_gene: TRBJ2-2
abundance: once
CDR3aa: CASSFSGSGLTGELFF
CDR3nt: TGTGCCAGCAGCTTTTCGGGGTCGGGTCTGACCGGGGAGCTGTTTTTT

v_gene: TRBV7-7
d_gene: TRBD2
j_gene: TRBJ2-3
abundance: .
CDR3aa: CASSSSGWDTQYF
CDR3nt: TGTGCTAGCAGCTCTAGCGGTTGGGATACGCAGTATTTT

v_gene: TRBV7-9
d_gene: .
j_gene: TRBJ2-7
abundance: .
CDR3aa: CASSLRGYEQYF
CDR3nt: TGTGCCAGCAGCTTAAGGGGGTACGAGCAGTACTTC

v_gene: TRBV5-4
d_gene: .
j_gene: TRBJ2-3
abundance: once
CDR3aa: CASSLATHTDTQYF
CDR3nt: TGTGCCAGCAGCTTGGCGACCCACACAGATACGCAGTATTTT

v_gene: TRBV9
d_gene: .
j_gene: TRBJ1-2
abundance: once
CDR3aa: CASSVEGLGYGYTF
CDR3nt: TGTGCCAGCAGCGTAGAGGGTCTCGGCTATGGCTACACCTTC

v_gene: TRBV18
d_gene: TRBD1
j_gene: TRBJ1-2
abundance: .
CDR3aa: CASSPTGQGLWAYGYTF
CDR3nt: TGTGCCAGCTCACCAACTGGACAGGGCCTCTGGGCCTATGGCTACACCTTC

v_gene: TRBV5-6
d_gene: .
j_gene: TRBJ1-5
abundance: .
CDR3aa: CASSLDREGNQPQHF
CDR3nt: TGTGCCAGCAGCTTGGACAGGGAGGGCAATCAGCCCCAGCATTTT